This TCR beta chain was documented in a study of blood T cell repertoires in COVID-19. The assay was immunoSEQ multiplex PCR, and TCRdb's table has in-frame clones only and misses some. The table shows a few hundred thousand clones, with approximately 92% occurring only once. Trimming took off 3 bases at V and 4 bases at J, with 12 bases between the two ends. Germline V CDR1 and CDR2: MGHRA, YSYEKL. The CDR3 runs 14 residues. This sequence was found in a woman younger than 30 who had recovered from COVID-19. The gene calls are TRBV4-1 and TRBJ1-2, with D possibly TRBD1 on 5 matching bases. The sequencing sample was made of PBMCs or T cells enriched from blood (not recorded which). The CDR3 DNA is TGCGCCAGCAGCCAGGCCGACAGCTCCTATGGCTACACCTTC. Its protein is CASSQADSSYGYTF.